The rows below give T cell receptor beta chains drawn from one sample of a study of prognosis after radiotherapy for stage I lung cancer. TCRdb re-derived calls from the multiplex PCR reads in MiXCR, one entry per CDR3 protein. This table holds 30,000 to 35,000 distinct CDR3 sequences, 32% found once. Specimen: PBMCs, collected before or after stereotactic body radiation therapy (not recorded which). These TCRs come from a donor of 50 years or more with non-small cell lung cancer. The conserved cysteine and the conserved F or W are not part of the CDR3 here.

J gene	V gene	CDR3 length	CDR3 protein
TRBJ2-5	TRBV5-1	13	ASSLPETVQETQY
TRBJ2-1	TRBV2	11	ASTGGVGNEQF
TRBJ1-1	TRBV18	16	ASSPRTGEDSGNTEAF
TRBJ2-1	TRBV5-1	11	ASSLTVPNEQF
TRBJ2-7	TRBV12-3/TRBV12-4	15	ASSFTNSQTGAYEKY
TRBJ1-1	TRBV7-9	12	ASSPTGFDNEAF
TRBJ1-1	TRBV6-2/TRBV6-3	10	ATLDRVTEAF
TRBJ2-1	TRBV14	15	ASSRDRGTRSLLEQF
TRBJ2-2	TRBV28	13	ASMASGRDGVELF
TRBJ2-7	TRBV5-4	14	ASSVRTSGIGNEQY
TRBJ2-7	TRBV20-1	12	SASGTGILDEQY
TRBJ1-1	TRBV18	11	ASSKEGDTEAF
TRBJ2-5	TRBV2	13	ASTLGGQGGETQY
TRBJ1-4	TRBV20-1	12	SATQGSTNEKLF
TRBJ1-5	TRBV6-1	12	ASSESDRNQPQH
TRBJ2-7	TRBV24-1	9	ATSDLDEQH
TRBJ1-2	TRBV6-1	13	ASSVGLEGVGGYT
TRBJ2-7	TRBV19	13	ASSIGVVEKGEQY
TRBJ2-5	TRBV28	12	ASSPPGDWETQY
TRBJ2-7	TRBV28	14	ASSVRDTGLANEQY
TRBJ1-1	TRBV6-2/TRBV6-3	12	ASSYAETGTEAF
TRBJ2-2	TRBV6-2/TRBV6-3	13	ASSNRVPNTGELF
TRBJ2-7	TRBV20-1	14	SAQRYLAGSSYEQY
TRBJ2-1	TRBV7-6	14	ASSQRSGLYSNEQF
TRBJ2-5	TRBV12-3/TRBV12-4	11	ASSLSREETQY
TRBJ2-7	TRBV2	14	ASSTPGLAGGFEQY
TRBJ2-7	TRBV11-1	14	ASSLVPLAGPYEQY
TRBJ2-1	TRBV18	12	ASSPDQRANEQF
TRBJ2-7	TRBV28	9	ASSIQHEQY
TRBJ1-5	TRBV7-9	10	ASRRGKEPQH
TRBJ2-2	TRBV29-1	12	SVERRSRTGELF
TRBJ1-4	TRBV2	12	ASSTGTDNEKLF
TRBJ2-2	TRBV14	11	ASSPRQDGELF
TRBJ2-7	TRBV6-1	13	ASSGGGASSYEQY
TRBJ2-5	TRBV5-1	13	ASSPGLAGPWTQY
TRBJ1-1	TRBV20-1	12	SARDRYMNTEAF
TRBJ2-1	TRBV24-1	14	ATSDQASWSWVEQF
TRBJ1-1	TRBV20-1	11	SATYSGNTEAF
TRBJ2-2	TRBV6-2/TRBV6-3	15	ASIYPRDRWFSGELF
TRBJ2-5	TRBV7-2	10	ASSRGWETQY
TRBJ2-7	TRBV12-3/TRBV12-4	10	ASSARGNEQY
TRBJ2-7	TRBV14	12	VSIPEDSRWEQY
TRBJ2-3	TRBV5-1	13	ASSPTGFSTDTQY
TRBJ2-5	TRBV7-2	12	ASSRPGLQETQY
TRBJ2-5	TRBV7-7	13	ASSRRRSGEETQY
TRBJ2-5	TRBV7-6	11	ASGQGQQETQY
TRBJ2-7	TRBV12-3/TRBV12-4	13	ASSLGSGRAGEQY
TRBJ2-5	TRBV6-2/TRBV6-3	12	ASRSGYTGGTQY
TRBJ2-3	TRBV5-6	12	ASSRTGDTDTQY
TRBJ2-3	TRBV12-3/TRBV12-4	10	ASSASTDTQY
TRBJ2-1	TRBV6-5	10	ASSYFGHEQF
TRBJ2-7	TRBV6-1	13	ASRTGTSGIYEQY
TRBJ2-7	TRBV2	9	ATGLTYEQY
TRBJ2-7	TRBV24-1	11	ATSDPDTYEQY
TRBJ1-6	TRBV6-1	14	ASARDSPGYNSPLH
TRBJ1-2	TRBV19	12	VSSIDLEYYGYT